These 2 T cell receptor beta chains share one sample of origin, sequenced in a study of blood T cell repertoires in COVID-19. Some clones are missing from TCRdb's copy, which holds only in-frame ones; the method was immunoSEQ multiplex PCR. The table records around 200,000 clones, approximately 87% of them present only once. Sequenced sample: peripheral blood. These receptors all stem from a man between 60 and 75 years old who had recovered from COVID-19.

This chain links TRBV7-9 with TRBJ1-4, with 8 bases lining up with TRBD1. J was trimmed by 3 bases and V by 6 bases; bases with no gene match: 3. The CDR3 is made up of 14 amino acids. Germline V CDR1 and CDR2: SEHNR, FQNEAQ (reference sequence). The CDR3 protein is CASSPQGANEKLFF. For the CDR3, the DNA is TGTGCCAGCAGTCCACAGGGGGCTAATGAAAAACTGTTTTTT.

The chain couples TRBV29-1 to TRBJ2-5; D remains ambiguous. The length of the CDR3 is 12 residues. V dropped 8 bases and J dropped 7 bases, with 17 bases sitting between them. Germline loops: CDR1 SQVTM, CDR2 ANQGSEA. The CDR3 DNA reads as TGCAGCCCCGGGTTCAGCGTAGGGACCCAGTACTTC. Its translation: CSPGFSVGTQYF.